Below are 2 T cell receptor beta chains sequenced from a single sample in a study of molecular identifiers for immune sequencing clone quantification. TCRdb redid the calling of the PCR reads with MiXCR, one entry per CDR3 protein. The top ten clones hold approximately 1% of a sample with 35,000 or so distinct CDR3 sequences, 15% to 20% of them seen once. Material for sequencing was naive CD8+ T cells from blood, with Jurkat cell RNA spiked in. Subset noted: FACS-sorted CD8+CD4-CCR7+CD45RA+ naive T cells. The receptors come from a human donor in good health. Some libraries in this study had Jurkat cell RNA spiked in.

Comments on this clonotype: A clone one base away is much larger, so this may be a read error. J is TRBJ1-3 and V is TRBV4-3, with D uncertain. V was clipped by 0 bases and J by 1 base, with 13 bases between them. In germline, CDR1 is LGHNA, CDR2 YSLEER. There are 17 residues in the CDR3. The CDR3 DNA is TGCGCCAGCAGCCAAGATAGCGGGTATACGTCTGGAAACACCATATATTTT. Translated, it gives CASSQDSGYTSGNTIYF.

This clonotype was observed many times. The V gene is TRBV29-1, the J gene TRBJ2-1; 9 nucleotides align to TRBD2. J was trimmed by 8 bases and V by 3 bases; bases with no gene match: 8. The CDR3 covers 14 residues. Per germline, CDR1 SQVTM and CDR2 ANQGSEA. CDR3 coding DNA: TGCAGCGTTGAGGGGAGCGGGGGGTTGGATGAGCAGTTCTTC. Translating it yields CSVEGSGGLDEQFF.